This T cell receptor beta chain is drawn from a study of T cell clusters in autoimmune cytopenias. This clonotype is classed as medium-sized by frequency. Germline CDR1 and CDR2: GTSNPN and SVGIG (reference sequence). The CDR3 is 15 amino acids. Roughly 38,000 genome equivalents of blood DNA were amplified for TRB. TRB was amplified by touch-down multiplex PCR, primer pools A and B combined. With the multiplex PCR reads reprocessed, TCRdb shows one record per CDR3 protein and no DNA. Its table lists 4,000 to 5,000 distinct CDR3 sequences. In addition, the sample was reused for a study of T cell repertoires in aging, cancer and after chemotherapy. Per that paper: Across the chemotherapy interval, each cancer cohort showed higher median generation probability, suggesting thymic rebound.

This chain links TRBV30 with TRBJ2-2; TCRdb's D call, TRBD2, is unchecked because there is no DNA. The clonotype comes from a human donor in good health. The sequenced material came from peripheral blood. The CDR3 reads CAWSGLAGGSGELFF. The full variable domain, in which reference TRBV30 and TRBJ2-2 provide the parts outside the CDR3, is SQTIHQWPATLVQPVGSPLSLECTVEGTSNPNLYWYRQAAGRGLQLLFYSVGIGQISSEVPQNLSASRPQDRQFILSSKKLLLSDSGFYLCAWSGLAGGSGELFFGEGSRLTVL.